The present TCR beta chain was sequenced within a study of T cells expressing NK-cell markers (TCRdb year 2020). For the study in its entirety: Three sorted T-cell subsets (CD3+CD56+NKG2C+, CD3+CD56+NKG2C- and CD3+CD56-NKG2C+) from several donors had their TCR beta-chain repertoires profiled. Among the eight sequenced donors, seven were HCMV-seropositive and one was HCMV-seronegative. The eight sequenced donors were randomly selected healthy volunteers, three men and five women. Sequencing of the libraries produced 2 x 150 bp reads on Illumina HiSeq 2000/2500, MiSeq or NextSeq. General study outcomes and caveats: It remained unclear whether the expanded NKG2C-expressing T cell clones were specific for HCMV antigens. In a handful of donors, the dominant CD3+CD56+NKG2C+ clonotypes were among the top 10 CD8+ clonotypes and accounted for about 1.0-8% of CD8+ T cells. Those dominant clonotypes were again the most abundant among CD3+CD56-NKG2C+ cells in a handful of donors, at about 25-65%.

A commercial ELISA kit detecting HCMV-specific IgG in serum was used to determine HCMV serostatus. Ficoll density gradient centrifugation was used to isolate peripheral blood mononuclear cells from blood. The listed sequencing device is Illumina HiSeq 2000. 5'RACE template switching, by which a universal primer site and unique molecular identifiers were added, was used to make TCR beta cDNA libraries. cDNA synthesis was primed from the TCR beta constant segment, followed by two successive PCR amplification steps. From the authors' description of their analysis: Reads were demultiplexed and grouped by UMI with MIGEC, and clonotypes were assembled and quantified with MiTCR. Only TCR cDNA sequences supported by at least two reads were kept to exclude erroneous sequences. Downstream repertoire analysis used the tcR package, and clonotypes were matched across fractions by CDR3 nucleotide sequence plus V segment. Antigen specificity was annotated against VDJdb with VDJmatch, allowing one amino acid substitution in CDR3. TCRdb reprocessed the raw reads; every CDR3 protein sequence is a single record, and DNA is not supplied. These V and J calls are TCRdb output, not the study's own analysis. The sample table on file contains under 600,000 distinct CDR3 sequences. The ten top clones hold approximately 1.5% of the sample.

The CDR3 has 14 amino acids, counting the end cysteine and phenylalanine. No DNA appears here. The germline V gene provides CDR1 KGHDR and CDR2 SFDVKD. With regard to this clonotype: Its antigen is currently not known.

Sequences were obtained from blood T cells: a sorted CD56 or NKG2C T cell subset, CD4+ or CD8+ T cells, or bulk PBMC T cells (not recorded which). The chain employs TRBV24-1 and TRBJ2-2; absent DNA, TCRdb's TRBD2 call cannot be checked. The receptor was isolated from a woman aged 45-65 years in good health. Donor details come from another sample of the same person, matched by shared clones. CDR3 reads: CATSDFLRPGELFF.